One sample yielded the 27 T cell receptor beta chains listed below, sequenced in a study of blood T cell repertoires in COVID-19 (dated by TCRdb to about 2020). Library creation used the immunoSEQ multiplex PCR assay. TCRdb carries this immuneACCESS record with in-frame sequences only. Its versions omit some clonotypes, under half of them owing to an unresolved V gene in the studies checked, with the rest unexplained. The sample table lists around 40,000 clones, about 90% of them with a count of one. The ten largest clones represent around 12% of the sample. Sequenced input: peripheral blood. The receptor source for this set is a human donor in a cohort sampled during active COVID-19.

The J gene is TRBJ1-1, the V gene TRBV10-3; the match to TRBD1 covers 7 bases. The J segment lost 3 bases and the V segment lost 6 bases, leaving 4 bases of the junction unmatched. The CDR3 extends over 13 amino acids. CDR1 is ENHRY and CDR2 is SYGVKD in the germline V gene. The CDR3 spells CAIRDRRDTEAFF. The CDR3, as DNA: TGTGCCATCAGGGACAGGCGAGACACTGAAGCTTTCTTT.

CDR3: CASTPTGGNQPQHF. As DNA, the CDR3 is TGTGCCAGCACCCCGACAGGAGGCAATCAGCCCCAGCATTTT. This chain uses TRBV6-5 with TRBJ1-5; possibly TRBD1 for D (6 bases). The CDR3 runs 14 residues. The ends were cut back, 7 bases at V and 2 bases at J, with 12 bases in the middle. Germline loops: CDR1 MNHEY, CDR2 SVGAGI.

V usage is TRBV11-2 and J usage is TRBJ1-2; D is unclear. Trimming pared 8 bases from V and 4 bases from J, leaving 14 bases between. This CDR3 region has 13 residues. Per germline, CDR1 SGHAT and CDR2 FQNNGV. Here the CDR3 reads CASSAGRSYGYTF. CDR3 nucleotide sequence: TGTGCCAGCTCCGCGGGAAGGAGCTATGGCTACACCTTC.

The chain employs TRBV2 and TRBJ1-5; TRBD1 is a possible D gene (5 bases). Germline V gene sequence: CDR1 SNHLY, CDR2 FYNNEI. V was shortened by 6 bases and J by 0 bases, with 12 bases between the two germline ends. This CDR3 is built from 15 residues. Written as DNA, the CDR3 is TGTGCCAGCAGCCCGACAGACAATAGCAATCAGCCCCAGCATTTT. Translating it yields CASSPTDNSNQPQHF.

This clone was detected only a few times. The chain recombines TRBV18 with TRBJ2-1, with D possibly TRBD2 on 6 matching bases. The length of the CDR3 is 13 residues. Trimming left V 2 bases short and J 9 bases short, with 11 bases between. From germline, CDR1 is KGHSH and CDR2 LQKENI. CDR3 sequence (DNA): TGTGCCAGCTCACCATCCAGGCGGGGTGAGCAGTTCTTC. The encoded protein is CASSPSRRGEQFF.

The chain has TRBV3-1 (or the pseudogene TRBV3-2) and TRBJ2-3; tentative D call: TRBD1 (6 bases). V lost 4 bases, J lost 8 bases, and 16 bases lay in between. The germline CDR1 and CDR2 sequences are LGHDT and YNNKEL (reference sequence). This CDR3 has 14 residues. The CDR3 DNA is TGTGCCAGCAGCCGAACCTTCGTGGGGGCTACGCAGTATTTT. Its translation: CASSRTFVGATQYF.

J is TRBJ2-5 and V is TRBV27, with 8 nucleotides matching TRBD1. Trimming at V came to 5 bases and at J to 4 bases, leaving 15 bases not matched to a gene. Looked up from germline, CDR1 is MNHEY and CDR2 is SMNVEV (reference sequence). This CDR3 is built from 17 residues. Written as DNA, the CDR3 is TGTGCCAGCAGTCCCAGTGGACAGGGCGCCCCTCTAGAGACCCAGTACTTC. The encoded protein is CASSPSGQGAPLETQYF.

Notes on this clone: An end of the junction differs from the germline gene, which may be a read error. The chain recombines TRBV3-1 (or the pseudogene TRBV3-2) with TRBJ2-4, with TRBD2 matching 9 bases. The CDR3 is 19 amino acids. The germline CDR1 and CDR2 sequences are LGHDT and YNNKEL (reference sequence). The CDR3 spells CASSQDPAGGQRSKNIQYF. Here the CDR3 DNA reads TGTGCCAGCAGCCAAGATCCAGCGGGAGGCCAGCGCTCCAAGAACATTCAGTACTTC.

V is TRBV3-1 (or the pseudogene TRBV3-2) and J is TRBJ1-5; 7 nucleotides agree with TRBD1. The V and J ends lost 1 base and 6 bases, in that order; junction bases with no gene match: 3. Per the germline V gene, CDR1 is LGHDT and CDR2 is YNNKEL (reference sequence). This CDR3 spans 14 amino acids. The CDR3 sequence: CASSQGQGGQPQHF. The CDR3 bases are TGTGCCAGCAGCCAAGGACAGGGCGGTCAGCCCCAGCATTTT.

This clone has more than one count but fewer than ten. The chain links TRBV7-9 to TRBJ2-1; 7 bases agree with TRBD1. V was pared by 4 bases and J by 15 bases, with 12 bases of the junction left unmatched. CDR3 length: 13 amino acids. Germline V CDR1 and CDR2: SEHNR, FQNEAQ (reference sequence). The DNA of the CDR3 is TGTGCCAGCAGCTCGAATAGACAGGGTTCGGCGTTCTTC. It specifies CASSSNRQGSAFF.

V gene TRBV5-1 combines with J gene TRBJ2-2; weak D call: TRBD1 (5 bases). Per germline, CDR1 SGHRS and CDR2 YFSETQ. Trimming took 0 bases from V and 3 from J, leaving 6 bases between them. There are 14 residues in the CDR3. The CDR3 sequence: CASSLEQDTGELFF. Here the CDR3 DNA reads TGCGCCAGCAGCTTGGAACAGGACACCGGGGAGCTGTTTTTT.

This clone was recorded once. The rearrangement links TRBV18 to TRBJ2-3; the D gene is possibly TRBD2 (5 bases). Per germline, CDR1 KGHSH and CDR2 LQKENI. The V and J ends lost 5 bases and 5 bases respectively, with 17 bases between them. This CDR3 region has 15 residues. The DNA of the CDR3 is TGTGCCAGCTCAGCCGGACTCACCCAACAAGATACGCAGTATTTT. Translated, it gives CASSAGLTQQDTQYF.

The chain uses TRBV10-3 and TRBJ1-1, with TRBD1 identical over 9 bases. The CDR3 totals 14 residues. Looked up from germline, CDR1 is ENHRY and CDR2 is SYGVKD. J was trimmed by 5 bases and V by 6 bases; bases with no gene match: 7. The CDR3 is CAISPTGGGTEAFF. CDR3 nucleotides: TGTGCCATCAGCCCCACAGGGGGCGGGACTGAAGCTTTCTTT.

The chain links TRBV5-1 to TRBJ2-6, with D tentatively TRBD1 (5 bases). Trimming removed 2 bases from V and 0 bases from J, with 9 bases in between. Germline lookup yields CDR1 SGHRS and CDR2 YFSETQ. The CDR3 runs 16 residues. For the CDR3, the DNA is TGCGCCAGCAGCTTACAGACAGCCTCTGGGGCCAACGTCCTGACTTTC. As protein: CASSLQTASGANVLTF.

For the CDR3, the DNA is TGTGCCAGCTCACCTATGCTCGGACAGGGGTACAATGAGCAGTTCTTC. It yields the protein CASSPMLGQGYNEQFF. V gene TRBV18 combines with J gene TRBJ2-1, with 9 bases matching TRBD1. The CDR3 has 16 amino acids. The V segment lost 3 bases and the J segment 4 bases; nucleotides outside the gene matches: 7. The germline CDR1 and CDR2 sequences are KGHSH and LQKENI.

This chain links TRBV11-2 with TRBJ1-4, with unresolved D. This CDR3 is built from 15 residues. Germline lookup yields CDR1 SGHAT and CDR2 FQNNGV. V lost 1 base and J lost 0, with 6 bases in between. CDR3 region: CASSLGATTNEKLFF. Written as DNA, the CDR3 is TGTGCCAGCAGCTTAGGGGCTACAACTAATGAAAAACTGTTTTTT.

The chain is built from TRBV28 and TRBJ1-5, with a possible D match to TRBD1 (5 bases). V was clipped by 4 bases and J by 3 bases, with 13 bases between them. The germline V gene encodes CDR1 MDHEN and CDR2 SYDVKM. The CDR3 has 15 residues. CDR3 DNA sequence: TGTGCCAGCAGTTCGCCGGGGGGACCCAATCAGCCCCAGCATTTT. It translates to CASSSPGGPNQPQHF.

This chain connects TRBV6-6 to TRBJ2-7, with TRBD1 identical over 7 bases. V was pared by 5 bases and J by 3 bases, with 10 bases of the junction left unmatched. Germline V gene lookup returns CDR1 MNHNY and CDR2 SVGAGI (reference sequence). This CDR3 contains 15 residues. The CDR3 here is CASSRLAGGDYEQYF. CDR3 sequence (DNA): TGTGCCAGCAGTCGTTTGGCAGGGGGAGACTACGAGCAGTACTTC.

V and J are TRBV7-2 and TRBJ1-5; tentatively, D is TRBD1 (6 bases). Per germline, CDR1 SGHTA and CDR2 FQGNSA. The CDR3 has 14 residues. V was trimmed by 6 bases and J by 7 bases, leaving 16 bases between them. The CDR3 loop is CASSPDRIGQPQHF. The CDR3 bases are TGTGCCAGCAGTCCTGACAGGATTGGGCAGCCCCAGCATTTT.

The J gene is TRBJ2-5, the V gene TRBV10-3, with a possible D match to TRBD1 (6 bases). V lost 2 bases and J lost 5, with 12 bases in between. CDR3 length: 14 amino acids. Germline V CDR1 and CDR2: ENHRY, SYGVKD. The CDR3 region has the DNA TGTGCCATCAGTGAGGCCGCAGGGGTTGAGACCCAGTACTTC. Encoded protein: CAISEAAGVETQYF.

V gene TRBV2 combines with J gene TRBJ2-6, with 8 bases fitting TRBD1. The CDR3 extends over 16 amino acids. Germline V gives CDR1 SNHLY, CDR2 FYNNEI. The V gene end was trimmed by 7 bases and the J gene end by 2 bases; junction bases not matched to a gene: 7. The CDR3 sequence: CASNAGGLAGANVLTF. In DNA, the CDR3 is TGTGCCAGCAATGCAGGGGGCTTAGCTGGGGCCAACGTCCTGACTTTC.

This chain uses TRBV9 with TRBJ2-1; TRBD2 agrees at 8 bases. Germline CDR1 reads SGDLS; CDR2 reads YYNGEE. V dropped 3 bases and J dropped 12; count of bases not matched to a gene: 14. The CDR3 runs 15 residues. CDR3 residues: CASSETGTRAVWQFF. The CDR3 coding sequence is TGTGCCAGCAGCGAGACCGGGACTAGGGCGGTATGGCAGTTCTTC.

The chain combines TRBV27 with TRBJ2-7; D is possibly TRBD2 (7 bases). V was pared by 6 bases and J by 3 bases, with 18 bases between. Germline V CDR1 and CDR2: MNHEY, SMNVEV (reference sequence). This CDR3 spans 15 amino acids. The CDR3 DNA is TGTGCCAGCAGCCCTGGGGGGGCCGCTGGCTACGAGCAGTACTTC. Protein: CASSPGGAAGYEQYF.

This clone was observed a single time. The chain employs TRBV5-1 and TRBJ2-3; 12 bases fit TRBD2. CDR1 is SGHRS, CDR2 YFSETQ, per germline. The ends lost 1 base at V and 4 bases at J; junction bases unmatched: 4. This CDR3 spans 16 amino acids. CDR3 sequence reads: CASSLLASGGADTQYF. In DNA form, the CDR3 reads TGCGCCAGCAGCTTGCTCGCTAGCGGGGGGGCAGATACGCAGTATTTT. The full variable domain, in which reference TRBV5-1 and TRBJ2-3 provide the parts outside the CDR3, is KAGVTQTPRYLIKTRGQQVTLSCSPISGHRSVSWYQQTPGQGLQFLFEYFSETQRNKGNFPGRFSGRQFSNSRSEMNVSTLELGDSALYLCASSLLASGGADTQYFGPGTRLTVL.

The chain recombines TRBV4-2 with TRBJ1-5; a weak D match, TRBD1 (5 bases). The CDR3 covers 17 residues. The V and J ends lost 2 bases and 2 bases respectively, with 16 bases between them. Germline V gives CDR1 LGHNA, CDR2 YNFKEQ. This chain's CDR3 is CASSQPGPGGGNQPQHF. The CDR3 DNA sequence: TGTGCCAGCAGCCAACCCGGACCCGGAGGGGGCAATCAGCCCCAGCATTTT.

The chain combines TRBV6-5 with TRBJ2-3, with D possibly matching TRBD2 (6 bases). Germline assignment: CDR1 MNHEY and CDR2 SVGAGI. Trimming pared 6 bases from V and 3 bases from J, leaving 16 bases between. The CDR3 extends over 15 amino acids. CDR3 coding DNA: TGTGCCAGCAGAATGACCGAACGGGGGACAGATACGCAGTATTTT. Encoded protein: CASRMTERGTDTQYF.

The chain employs TRBV7-3 and TRBJ2-3; D is unresolved. This CDR3 is 14 amino acids long. The ends were cut back, 5 bases at V and 1 base at J, with 10 bases in the middle. The germline CDR1 and CDR2 sequences are SGHTA and FQGTGA. The CDR3 DNA follows: TGTGCCAGCAGCCCCAGACACGGCACAGATACGCAGTATTTT. Protein product: CASSPRHGTDTQYF. Combining the CDR3 with reference TRBV7-3 and TRBJ2-3 gives the whole variable domain GAGVSQTPSNKVTEKGKYVELRCDPISGHTALYWYRQSLGQGPEFLIYFQGTGAADDSGLPNDRFFAVRPEGSVSTLKIQRTERGDSAVYLCASSPRHGTDTQYFGPGTRLTVL.